This T cell receptor (beta chain) was found in a study of identifying expanded T cells in peripheral blood. Assay used: immunoSEQ multiplex PCR; TCRdb lists only in-frame clones, some missing. Of under 70,000 clones detected, over 75% appear once; the ten largest clones hold less than 5.5%. CDR3 length: 16 amino acids. The germline gives CDR1 LNHDA, CDR2 SQIVND (reference sequence). J was trimmed by 0 bases and V by 3 bases; bases with no gene match: 6. The sample comprised blood. This sequence originates from a person between 18 and 75 years old in good health. V is TRBV19 and J is TRBJ1-1; 8 bases match TRBD1. In DNA form, the CDR3 reads TGTGCCAGTAGTATCCCGGGACAGGTCATGAACACTGAAGCTTTCTTT. Translated, it gives CASSIPGQVMNTEAFF.